The present entry profiles one TCR beta chain with its context. Its cognate antigen has yet to be identified. Nothing much larger sits one base from this clone, and base qualities are not available. This specimen comes from a study of siplizumab effects on memory and regulatory T cells (dated by TCRdb to between 2019 and 2020). About the study as a whole: The study looked at the effect of siplizumab, an anti-CD2 antibody, on alloreactive T-cell subsets in allogeneic mixed lymphocyte reactions made from human PBMCs. General study outcomes and caveats: No functional confirmation was obtained for the suppressive function of proliferating Tregs from siplizumab cultures. Because sequences at frequencies below about 10^-5 were poorly captured, only a minor fraction of alloreactive clones could be mapped back to unstimulated subsets. Greater diversity appeared to be present in unstimulated naive T cells than in memory T cells, and a substantial contribution to the alloresponse seemed to be made by naive cells. The cumulative frequency of alloreactive sequences that could be traced back to unstimulated CD4+ memory T cells was significantly reduced by siplizumab. For roughly 75-97% of proliferating CD4+ or CD8+ clones, no naive or memory phenotype could be assigned. Of the alloreactive CD4+ clones that could be mapped, the Treg-derived share averaged approximately 67% with siplizumab compared with about 27% in control reactions.

Library preparation used the immunoSEQ multiplex PCR assay. Around 9.9 x 10^4 TCR templates per sample were assayed by the deep sequencing platform. Genomic DNA extracted from sorted T cells was used for TCRbeta CDR3 sequencing. On the authors' methods: The R programming language was used for the clonal analysis of the TCRbeta CDR3 data. Unstimulated samples were compared with post-reaction CFSE-low samples to define alloreactive CD4+ and CD8+ clones. By matching sequences to the repertoires of sorted unstimulated Treg and non-Treg cells, each alloreactive CD4+ clone was assigned a regulatory or non-regulatory origin. TCRdb obtained this table from immuneACCESS and retained in-frame rearrangements with V and J assigned. These tables miss some clones; where compared with another copy, unresolved V genes account for less than half of the shortfall, and the remainder is unexplained. D and trimming come from the DNA, and the V and J calls and clone size come from that table. The sample table records tens of thousands of clones; over 80% of these occur just once. The ten largest clones add up to 3.5% to 4.5% of the sample.

In addition, sequencing in three donor pairs included unstimulated CD8+ effector memory subsets alongside CD4+ naive, CD8+ naive, CD8+ TEMRA and CD4+ memory subsets. Sorted unstimulated T cells and proliferating T cells recovered from mixed lymphocyte reactions underwent TCRbeta CDR3 sequencing. Fresh whole blood from over 8 HLA-typed healthy donors was used to isolate PBMCs. The receptor's source is a human donor in good health. Input material: memory CD4+ T cells sorted from blood. Reading the label with the study, this specimen's cell subset or site is: unstimulated CD4+ memory T cells.

The CDR3: CASSQDIGQRNTGELFF. The bases read TGTGCCAGCAGCCAAGATATTGGACAGAGGAACACCGGGGAGCTGTTTTTT. The chain is made from TRBV4-2 and TRBJ2-2; possibly the D gene is TRBD1, per 6 matching bases. Trimming removed 0 bases from V and 1 base from J, leaving 12 bases between the germline ends. As encoded in the germline V gene, CDR1 is LGHNA while CDR2 is YNFKEQ. The CDR3 has 17 amino acids, counting the end cysteine and phenylalanine. Kept here is only the CDR3 DNA, which spans 51 bases and is read in frame from base 1.